This T cell receptor beta chain comes out of a study of neurological immune-mediated disorders. Synthesis of cDNA was performed by 5'RACE using 10-nucleotide random UMIs. TCRdb reprocessed the 5' RACE reads via MiXCR and lists one record per CDR3 protein. The sample has about 24,000 distinct CDR3 sequences, over 6.5% seen once. Study-level findings and limits: Falling below healthy controls, multiple sclerosis showed the least TCR clonal expansion, while HTLV-1-associated myelopathy showed the most. None of the CDR3 amino acid sequences of expanded clones recurred across subjects, suggesting private repertoires in all groups.

Source material was 2 million unsorted PBMCs, stored at -80 °C in RNAlater. This clonotype was detected ten times or more. The antigen is not known. Trimming took off 1 base at V and 5 bases at J, with 9 bases between the two ends. The germline V gene encodes CDR1 SGHVS and CDR2 FQNEAQ. CDR3 length: 14 amino acids. Sequencing was carried out using PBMCs. The rearrangement joins TRBV7-8 to TRBJ1-5; D is unclear. The sequence came from a middle-aged woman in good health. The CDR3 DNA reads TGTGCCAGCAGCTTAGAACGGGCGGATCAGCCCCAGCATTTT. This encodes CASSLERADQPQHF.